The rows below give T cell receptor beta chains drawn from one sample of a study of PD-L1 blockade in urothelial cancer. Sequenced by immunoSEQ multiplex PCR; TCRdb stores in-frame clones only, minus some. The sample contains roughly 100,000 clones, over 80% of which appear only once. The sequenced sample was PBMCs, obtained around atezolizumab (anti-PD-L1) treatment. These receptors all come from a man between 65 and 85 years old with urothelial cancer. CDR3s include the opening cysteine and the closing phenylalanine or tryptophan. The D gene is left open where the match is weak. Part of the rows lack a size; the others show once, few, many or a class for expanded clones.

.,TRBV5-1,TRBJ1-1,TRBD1,TGCGCCAGCGGCACAGGGGACCTTAACACTGAAGCTTTCTTT,CASGTGDLNTEAFF
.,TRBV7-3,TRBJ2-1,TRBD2,TGTGCCAGCAGCTTTTCCCCTAGCGGGATTGGGGGCAATGAGCAGTTCTTC,CASSFSPSGIGGNEQFF
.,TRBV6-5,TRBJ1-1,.,TGTGCCAGCACCCGAGATGAACAGGGTTTCACTGAAGCTTTCTTT,CASTRDEQGFTEAFF
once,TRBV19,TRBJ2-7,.,TGTGCCAGTATGCCTCGGGGGTCCTACGAGCAGTACTTC,CASMPRGSYEQYF
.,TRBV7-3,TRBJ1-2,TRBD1,TGTGCCAGCAGCCCGGGGACAGGGGAAGGCTACACCTTC,CASSPGTGEGYTF
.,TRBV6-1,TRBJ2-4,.,TGTGCCAGCACCGGGACAAACATAGCCAAAAACATTCAGTACTTC,CASTGTNIAKNIQYF
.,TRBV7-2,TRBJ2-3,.,TGTGCCAGCAGCGAAACTCCCCCCCCCACAGATACGCAGTATTTT,CASSETPPPTDTQYF
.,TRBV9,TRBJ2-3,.,TGTGCCAGCAGCGTAGGGGGCGAATGGGCAGATACGCAGTATTTT,CASSVGGEWADTQYF
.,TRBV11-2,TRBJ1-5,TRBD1,TGTGCCAGCAGGGAGGGGACAGTTAGCAATCAGCCCCAGCATTTT,CASREGTVSNQPQHF
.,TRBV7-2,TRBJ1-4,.,TGTGCCAGCAGCCCAGGGTTAGGTTCTAATGAAAAACTGTTTTTT,CASSPGLGSNEKLFF
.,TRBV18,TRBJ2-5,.,TGTGCCAGCTCACGTAACCAAGAGACCCAGTACTTC,CASSRNQETQYF
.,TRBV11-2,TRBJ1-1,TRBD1,TGTGCCAGCAGTTGGGACAGGGTGGGCTCGGAAGCTTTCTTT,CASSWDRVGSEAFF
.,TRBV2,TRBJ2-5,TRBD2,TGTGCCAGCAGGGGACTAGCGGGGGTGGGGGAGACCCAGTACTTC,CASRGLAGVGETQYF
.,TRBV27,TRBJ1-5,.,TGTGCCAGCAGTTTGACCCCACCAAGGTCAGGCTTTTACAATCAGCCCCAGCATTTT,CASSLTPPRSGFYNQPQHF
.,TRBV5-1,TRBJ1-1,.,TGCGCCAGCAGCTTGGAGGGCAGGGAAGGGGCTGAAGCTTTCTTT,CASSLEGREGAEAFF
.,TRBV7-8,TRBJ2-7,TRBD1,TGTGCCAGCTCTCCGACGGGACAGAGCTACGAGCAGTACTTC,CASSPTGQSYEQYF
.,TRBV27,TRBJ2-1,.,TGTGCCAGCAGTTTTCAGTCCTACAATGAGCAGTTCTTC,CASSFQSYNEQFF
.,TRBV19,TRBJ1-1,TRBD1,TGTGCCAGTAGTCCAACAGGGGACTCTGAAGCTTTCTTT,CASSPTGDSEAFF
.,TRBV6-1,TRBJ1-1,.,TGTGCCAGCAGACAGGGTAAGAACACTGAAGCTTTCTTT,CASRQGKNTEAFF
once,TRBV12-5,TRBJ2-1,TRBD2,TGTGCTAGTGGTCCGGTCGGACTAGCGGGGTACAATGAGCAGTTCTTC,CASGPVGLAGYNEQFF
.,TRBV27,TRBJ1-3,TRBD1,TGTGCCAGCAGCCGGGACAGGGGGGACGTTAGCTCTGGAAACACCATATATTTT,CASSRDRGDVSSGNTIYF
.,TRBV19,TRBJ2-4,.,TGTGCCAGTAGTATAGCCGTCTATGGAGACATTCAGTACTTC,CASSIAVYGDIQYF
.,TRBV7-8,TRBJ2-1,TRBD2,TGTGCCAGCAGCTTAGCGGTTGGCGGGAGGGCCGGGAATGAGCAGTTCTTC,CASSLAVGGRAGNEQFF
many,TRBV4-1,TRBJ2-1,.,TGCGCCAGCAGCCAAGAGTTCGCGGGCTCCTACAATGAGCAGTTCTTC,CASSQEFAGSYNEQFF
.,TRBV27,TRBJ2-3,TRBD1,TGTGCCAGCAGTCCCGACAGGGGAGTTACAGATACGCAGTATTTT,CASSPDRGVTDTQYF